A selection of T cell receptor beta chains follows, all from one sample in a study of T cell responses to AZD1222 COVID-19 vaccine. Repertoires were generated with immunoSEQ multiplex PCR, while TCRdb's copy carries only in-frame clones and drops some. The sample holds 65,000 to 70,000 clones; roughly 83% are singletons and the top ten take around 27%. The specimen comprised peripheral blood, sampled 28 days after the second AZD1222 dose. The receptor source for this set is an adult who received the AZD1222 COVID-19 vaccine. CDR3s include the opening cysteine and the closing phenylalanine or tryptophan. A D gene is named only where the DNA matches it firmly. Expanded clones are given a class, and other clones once, few, many or no size at all.

DNA,CDR3,size,J,D,V
TGTGCCAGCAGCTTATCGACCTCGGGCACTGAAGCTTTCTTT,CASSLSTSGTEAFF,few,TRBJ1-1,.,TRBV7-6
TGCGCCAGCAGCTTGTACGGGGGCACCGGGGAGCTGTTTTTT,CASSLYGGTGELFF,few,TRBJ2-2,.,TRBV5-1
TGTGCCAGCAGCTTAGTTACGTCCAACTATGGCTACACCTTC,CASSLVTSNYGYTF,few,TRBJ1-2,.,TRBV11-2
TGTGCCAGCAGGGCTACAGGGGGCACGGGAGGCTACACCTTC,CASRATGGTGGYTF,.,TRBJ1-2,TRBD1,TRBV6-5
TGTGCCATCAGTGAGTATCAGGACACCCACTATGGCTACACCTTC,CAISEYQDTHYGYTF,.,TRBJ1-2,.,TRBV10-3
TGCGCCAGCAGTGATAACAGGGACAGCTTCTGGGGCACTGAAGCTTTCTTT,CASSDNRDSFWGTEAFF,.,TRBJ1-1,TRBD1,TRBV10-2
TGTGCCAGCAGCTTATACCAAGAGACCCAGTACTTC,CASSLYQETQYF,.,TRBJ2-5,.,TRBV7-3
TGCGCCAGCAGCTTGGACGAGGGAGGTTTAGGCAATGAGCAGTTCTTC,CASSLDEGGLGNEQFF,.,TRBJ2-1,.,TRBV5-1
TGTGCCAGCAGCCCCCCAGGGCCTCCTTTCCACGAGCAGTACTTC,CASSPPGPPFHEQYF,few,TRBJ2-7,.,TRBV3-1/TRBV3-2
TGTGCCAGTAGTATAGAAGAAACTCAGCCCCAGCATTTT,CASSIEETQPQHF,.,TRBJ1-5,.,TRBV19
TGTGCCAGCAGTATACAAAACACTGAAGCTTTCTTT,CASSIQNTEAFF,.,TRBJ1-1,.,TRBV12-3/TRBV12-4
TGTGCCAGCAGTCGGGACTTTTCTTGGGCTCATACGCAGTATTTT,CASSRDFSWAHTQYF,.,TRBJ2-3,.,TRBV25-1
TGTGCCAGCAGTTACGTGGGACCACCCCACGAGCAGTACTTC,CASSYVGPPHEQYF,.,TRBJ2-7,.,TRBV6-6
TGTGCCAGCAGCTCACCAAGGGGTGGGGCCCAGGTACACAATGAGCAGTTCTTC,CASSSPRGGAQVHNEQFF,.,TRBJ2-1,.,TRBV7-2
TGTGCCAGCAGTCTAATAGCAGGAGCAGGGCAGTACTTC,CASSLIAGAGQYF,.,TRBJ2-7,.,TRBV27
TGTGCCAGCAGCTCTTACAGGGGTGACTATGGCTACACCTTC,CASSSYRGDYGYTF,.,TRBJ1-2,TRBD1,TRBV5-6
TGTGCCAGCAGTCCGAGACTAGTCTACAATGAGCAGTTCTTC,CASSPRLVYNEQFF,.,TRBJ2-1,.,TRBV2
TGTGCCAGCAGCGGCCTAGCGGGAGGCTACAATGAGCAGTTCTTC,CASSGLAGGYNEQFF,.,TRBJ2-1,TRBD2,TRBV9
TGTGCCAGCAGCTTCACCTACGAGCAGTACTTC,CASSFTYEQYF,.,TRBJ2-7,.,TRBV7-9
TGTGCCAGCAGTTACGCGTTCTCTGGGGCCAACGTCCTGACTTTC,CASSYAFSGANVLTF,.,TRBJ2-6,.,TRBV6-2/TRBV6-3
TGTGCCAGCAGCCTCGGGACAGGGGTTCGAACAGATACGCAGTATTTT,CASSLGTGVRTDTQYF,.,TRBJ2-3,TRBD1,TRBV3-1/TRBV3-2
TGTGCCAGTACTGCCCGTGAAGGGGGCGATAGCTATGGCTACACCTTC,CASTAREGGDSYGYTF,.,TRBJ1-2,TRBD1,TRBV19
TGTGCCAGCAGCCTAGGGCCCTACCCGGATACGCAGTATTTT,CASSLGPYPDTQYF,once,TRBJ2-3,.,TRBV3-1/TRBV3-2
TGTGCCAGCAGACAGGGATTGAGCTCTGGAAACACCATATATTTT,CASRQGLSSGNTIYF,.,TRBJ1-3,.,TRBV5-6
TGTGCCAGCAGCCAAGCGAGCGGGGGGGATACGCAGTATTTT,CASSQASGGDTQYF,.,TRBJ2-3,TRBD2,TRBV3-1/TRBV3-2
TGTGCCAGTAGTCAACGACTAGCGGAGACGCAGTATTTT,CASSQRLAETQYF,.,TRBJ2-3,TRBD2,TRBV19
TGCGCCAGCAGTCAAACAGGGAGCACTGAAGCTTTCTTT,CASSQTGSTEAFF,.,TRBJ1-1,.,TRBV5-1
TGTGCCAGCAAGGGGGCAGGTGAAGCTTTCTTT,CASKGAGEAFF,.,TRBJ1-1,TRBD1,TRBV6-5
TGCGCCAGCAGCCCGGGGTTGGGTTTTAGCACTGAAGCTTTCTTT,CASSPGLGFSTEAFF,.,TRBJ1-1,.,TRBV5-1
TGCAGTGCTAGTAACTATCGAGTCAGACCTGGAAACACCATATATTTT,CSASNYRVRPGNTIYF,once,TRBJ1-3,.,TRBV20-1
TGCAGTGCCTGGGGCGGGGATGGCTACACCTTC,CSAWGGDGYTF,.,TRBJ1-2,.,TRBV20-1
TGTGCCAGCAGCTTTCCCCTGGGCGACTTCCCGGTGGGCGGGGAGCTGTTTTTT,CASSFPLGDFPVGGELFF,.,TRBJ2-2,.,TRBV7-2
TGTGCCAGCAGTGTCGGTAGCACAGATACGCAGTATTTT,CASSVGSTDTQYF,.,TRBJ2-3,.,TRBV2
TGTGCCAGCAGCTTGCAGCCGTGGACACACTCCTACGAGCAGTACTTC,CASSLQPWTHSYEQYF,.,TRBJ2-7,.,TRBV5-6
TGTGCCGGGGCGGGGGGGCCCTATGGCTACACCTTC,CAGAGGPYGYTF,once,TRBJ1-2,.,TRBV12-3/TRBV12-4
TGTGCCAGCAGTTTAGATCGGTTCTATGGCTACACCTTC,CASSLDRFYGYTF,.,TRBJ1-2,.,TRBV12-3/TRBV12-4
TGCGCCAGCAGCCCGGTAACCCAAAACTCCTACGAGCAGTACTTC,CASSPVTQNSYEQYF,.,TRBJ2-7,.,TRBV5-1
TGTGCCAGCAGTCAGGCGAACACCGGGGAGCTGTTTTTT,CASSQANTGELFF,.,TRBJ2-2,.,TRBV9
TGTGCCAGCAGCTCCCTAACCTACGAGCAGTACTTC,CASSSLTYEQYF,.,TRBJ2-7,.,TRBV7-8
TGCAGCGTCAAACAGGGGTTGAACACTGAAGCTTTCTTT,CSVKQGLNTEAFF,once,TRBJ1-1,TRBD1,TRBV29-1
TGTGCCAGCAGCCGGGGTCCCGGGAGTGGAGTTACAACTAATGAAAAACTGTTTTTT,CASSRGPGSGVTTNEKLFF,.,TRBJ1-4,.,TRBV5-5